Listed below are T cell receptor beta chains from one sample, sequenced in a study of blood T cell repertoires in COVID-19. The table came from immunoSEQ multiplex PCR; TCRdb's copy has only in-frame clones and leaves some out. Of some 66,000 clones in the sample, about 89% are singletons; the top ten hold 5.5% to 8%. The source material was peripheral blood. The receptors were gathered from a human donor in a cohort sampled during active COVID-19. Each CDR3 is given with its conserved first and last residue. D genes are given only for firm matches. Rows may omit the clone size; those that give it use once, few, many or a size class.

TRBV9,TRBD2,15,.,TRBJ2-7,CASSVAGEGFYEQYF,TGTGCCAGCAGCGTAGCTGGGGAGGGGTTTTACGAGCAGTACTTC
TRBV6-6,TRBD2,16,.,TRBJ2-5,CASSYYGLAGGETQYF,TGTGCCAGCAGTTACTACGGACTAGCGGGAGGAGAGACCCAGTACTTC
TRBV9,.,13,.,TRBJ1-1,CASSGPTNTEAFF,TGTGCCAGCAGCGGCCCTACCAACACTGAAGCTTTCTTT
TRBV15,.,15,once,TRBJ1-1,CATSRDTQGRAEAFF,TGTGCCACCAGCAGAGATACTCAGGGGCGGGCTGAAGCTTTCTTT
TRBV7-2,TRBD2,19,.,TRBJ2-1,CASSLWFGTAGGPGGEQFF,TGTGCCAGCAGCTTATGGTTCGGGACGGCGGGAGGCCCAGGCGGTGAGCAGTTCTTC
TRBV2,TRBD2,16,.,TRBJ2-1,CASSYGLAGEYNEQFF,TGTGCCAGCAGTTACGGACTAGCGGGCGAATACAATGAGCAGTTCTTC
TRBV7-8,.,18,.,TRBJ1-1,CASSLVIRGVGKNTEAFF,TGTGCCAGCAGCTTAGTTATCAGGGGCGTTGGAAAAAACACTGAAGCTTTCTTT
TRBV5-6,TRBD1,15,once,TRBJ1-4,CASSSSGTGDEKLFF,TGTGCCAGCAGCTCATCCGGGACAGGGGACGAAAAACTGTTTTTT
TRBV7-3,TRBD2,15,.,TRBJ2-1,CASSLSSGSYNEQFF,TGTGCCAGCAGCTTGTCTAGCGGCTCCTACAATGAGCAGTTCTTC
TRBV10-3,TRBD1,15,.,TRBJ1-2,CAITEGAGTGYGYTF,TGTGCCATCACCGAGGGGGCAGGGACGGGCTATGGCTACACCTTC
TRBV3-1/TRBV3-2,.,11,.,TRBJ2-7,CASRGGGEQYF,TGTGCCTCAAGGGGGGGCGGCGAGCAGTACTTC
TRBV18,TRBD1,16,once,TRBJ1-2,CASSPQQGARDYGYTF,TGTGCCAGCTCACCACAACAGGGGGCGAGGGACTATGGCTACACCTTC
TRBV6-4,TRBD2,14,.,TRBJ2-2,CASSRDYYTGELFF,TGTGCCAGCAGTCGGGACTACTACACCGGGGAGCTGTTTTTT
TRBV9,.,16,.,TRBJ2-2,CASSEGGAAGTGELFF,TGTGCCAGCAGCGAGGGCGGAGCGGCCGGCACCGGGGAGCTGTTTTTT
TRBV5-6,.,14,.,TRBJ2-3,CASSLVSVADTQYF,TGTGCCAGCAGCTTGGTTTCAGTCGCAGATACGCAGTATTTT
TRBV4-3,TRBD2,15,.,TRBJ2-7,CASSQGGGSQYEQYF,TGCGCCAGCAGCCAAGGCGGGGGGAGCCAGTACGAGCAGTACTTC
TRBV7-2,TRBD1,15,.,TRBJ2-1,CASSLAGGDYNEQFF,TGTGCCAGCAGCTTAGCAGGGGGCGATTACAATGAGCAGTTCTTC
TRBV5-1,.,15,.,TRBJ1-2,CASSESGLVGYGYTF,TGCGCCAGCAGCGAGTCAGGGCTCGTAGGGTATGGCTACACCTTC
TRBV6-6,TRBD1,18,.,TRBJ2-3,CASSPRSYQGAGTDTQYF,TGTGCCAGCAGTCCACGTAGCTACCAGGGGGCGGGCACAGATACGCAGTATTTT
TRBV27,TRBD2,15,.,TRBJ2-1,CASSSGLAGGNEQFF,TGTGCCAGCAGTTCGGGACTAGCGGGAGGGAATGAGCAGTTCTTC
TRBV28,.,13,.,TRBJ2-7,CASRTTGTYEQYF,TGTGCCAGCAGAACTACAGGGACCTACGAGCAGTACTTC
TRBV3-1/TRBV3-2,.,12,.,TRBJ1-2,CASSQAGDGYTF,TGTGCCAGCAGCCAAGCGGGGGATGGCTACACCTTC
TRBV19,TRBD1,15,.,TRBJ2-3,CASSIGTDSPDTQYF,TGTGCCAGTAGTATTGGGACAGATTCCCCAGATACGCAGTATTTT
TRBV11-3,TRBD1,14,.,TRBJ2-3,CASSQGTATDTQYF,TGTGCCAGCAGCCAGGGGACAGCGACAGATACGCAGTATTTT
TRBV18,.,14,.,TRBJ2-1,CASSPGVGRGGQFF,TGTGCCAGCTCACCAGGTGTAGGCAGAGGTGGGCAGTTCTTC
TRBV11-3,.,11,.,TRBJ2-1,CASSLGHEQFF,TGTGCCAGCAGCTTGGGCCATGAGCAGTTCTTC
TRBV30,TRBD2,17,once,TRBJ2-5,CAWSVRAGGLFQETQYF,TGTGCCTGGAGTGTACGAGCGGGAGGGCTATTCCAAGAGACCCAGTACTTC
TRBV20-1,.,11,.,TRBJ2-4,CSAWTNKIQYF,TGCAGTGCTTGGACTAATAAGATTCAGTACTTC
TRBV7-9,.,11,once,TRBJ2-3,CASSRGDTQYF,TGTGCCAGCAGCCGGGGAGATACGCAGTATTTT
TRBV19,TRBD1,16,.,TRBJ2-2,CASSLGAGGDTGELFF,TGTGCCAGTAGTCTCGGGGCAGGGGGCGACACCGGGGAGCTGTTTTTT
TRBV5-4,TRBD2,14,.,TRBJ2-7,CASSLGGGDYEQYF,TGTGCCAGCAGCTTGGGTGGGGGGGATTACGAGCAGTACTTC
TRBV6-6,TRBD2,15,.,TRBJ2-5,CASSYLGLAGETQYF,TGTGCCAGCAGTTACTTGGGACTAGCGGGAGAGACCCAGTACTTC
TRBV19,.,16,.,TRBJ2-1,CASRGSGSRSYNEQFF,TGTGCCAGCAGGGGGAGCGGGAGCCGCTCCTACAATGAGCAGTTCTTC
TRBV7-9,.,14,once,TRBJ2-7,CASSSLMSSYEQYF,TGTGCCAGCAGCTCACTTATGAGCTCCTACGAGCAGTACTTC
TRBV3-1/TRBV3-2,TRBD2,17,.,TRBJ2-3,CASSQDWASGVTDTQYF,TGTGCCAGCAGCCAAGATTGGGCTAGCGGGGTCACAGATACGCAGTATTTT